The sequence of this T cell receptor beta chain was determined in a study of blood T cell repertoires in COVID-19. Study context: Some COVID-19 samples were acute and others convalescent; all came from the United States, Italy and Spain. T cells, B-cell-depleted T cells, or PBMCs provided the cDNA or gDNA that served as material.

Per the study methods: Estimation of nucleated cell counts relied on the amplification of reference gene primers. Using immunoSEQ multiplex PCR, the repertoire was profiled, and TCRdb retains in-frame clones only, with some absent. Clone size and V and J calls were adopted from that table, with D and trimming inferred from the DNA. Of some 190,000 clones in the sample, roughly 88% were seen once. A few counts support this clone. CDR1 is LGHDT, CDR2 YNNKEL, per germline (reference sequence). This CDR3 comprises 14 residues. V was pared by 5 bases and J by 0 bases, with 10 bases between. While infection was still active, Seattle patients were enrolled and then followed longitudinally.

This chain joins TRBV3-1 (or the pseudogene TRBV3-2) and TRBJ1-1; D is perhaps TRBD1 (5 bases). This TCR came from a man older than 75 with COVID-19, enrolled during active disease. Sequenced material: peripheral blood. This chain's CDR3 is CASSSRGLNTEAFF. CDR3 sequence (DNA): TGTGCCAGCAGCTCGCGGGGCTTGAACACTGAAGCTTTCTTT.